Listed below are T cell receptor beta chains from one sample, sequenced in a study of T cell responses to AZD1222 COVID-19 vaccine. Measured with immunoSEQ multiplex PCR; TCRdb has only the in-frame clones, and not every one. The sample has around 88,000 clones, approximately 89% seen once. Specimen: peripheral blood, collected on day 0 of MenACWY control vaccination. The receptors come from an adult in good health. Each CDR3 is given with its conserved first and last residue. The D gene is left open where the match is weak. Size is stated for part of the rows, as once, few or many counts, or as a class when the clone is expanded.

clone_size d_call j_call v_call cdr3_aa cdr3_nt
- TRBD1 TRBJ2-5 TRBV24-1 CATSGGAGGWRETQYF TGTGCCACCAGTGGGGGGGCAGGGGGCTGGCGGGAGACCCAGTACTTC
- - TRBJ1-2 TRBV28 CASSLLGSGIDYGYTF TGTGCCAGCAGTTTATTGGGGTCGGGTATCGACTATGGCTACACCTTC
once - TRBJ2-3 TRBV4-1 CASSQDWGRTGGTQYF TGCGCCAGCAGCCAAGACTGGGGTCGGACGGGGGGCACGCAGTATTTT
- - TRBJ2-3 TRBV4-2 CASSQVSGTDTQYF TGTGCCAGCAGCCAAGTGTCAGGGACAGATACGCAGTATTTT
- - TRBJ1-1 TRBV27 CASSLRGSPYTEAFF TGTGCCAGCAGTTTACGGGGGTCCCCGTACACTGAAGCTTTCTTT
- - TRBJ2-3 TRBV11-1 CATVDTGADTQYF TGTGCCACAGTGGACACGGGGGCAGATACGCAGTATTTT
once - TRBJ1-2 TRBV5-4 CASSREQRDSNYGYTF TGTGCCAGCAGCCGGGAACAACGGGACTCTAACTATGGCTACACCTTC
- - TRBJ2-7 TRBV6-5 CASSYEGYEQYF TGTGCCAGCAGTTACGAGGGCTACGAGCAGTACTTC
- - TRBJ1-3 TRBV10-3 CAISESVAGNTIYF TGTGCCATCAGTGAGTCGGTGGCCGGAAACACCATATATTTT
once - TRBJ1-1 TRBV7-2 CASSLGTLDTAFF TGTGCCAGCAGCTTAGGGACCCTAGATACGGCTTTCTTT
- - TRBJ2-2 TRBV2 CASSYTTNTGELFF TGTGCCAGCAGTTACACAACGAACACCGGGGAGCTGTTTTTT
- - TRBJ2-3 TRBV10-1 CASSGDSTDTQYF TGCGCCAGCAGTGGAGACAGCACAGATACGCAGTATTTT
- - TRBJ2-1 TRBV2 CASSATDSLF TGTGCCAGCAGTGCTACGGACAGCCTCTTC
- - TRBJ2-3 TRBV11-2 CASSLSLSGGTDTQYF TGTGCCAGCAGCTTATCCCTTTCGGGGGGCACAGATACGCAGTATTTT
- - TRBJ1-4 TRBV5-6 CASSLTGGANEKLFF TGTGCCAGCAGCTTAACCGGGGGTGCTAATGAAAAACTGTTTTTT
- - TRBJ1-1 TRBV5-1 CASRPGRVGTEAFF TGCGCCAGCAGACCCGGGCGGGTGGGCACTGAAGCTTTCTTT
- - TRBJ2-7 TRBV12-3/TRBV12-4 CASSLASNEQYF TGTGCCAGCAGTTTAGCCAGTAACGAGCAGTACTTC
- TRBD1 TRBJ1-6 TRBV6-5 CASSLTGENSPLHF TGTGCCAGCAGTTTGACAGGGGAGAATTCACCCCTCCACTTT
- - TRBJ2-1 TRBV19 CASSALVMSYNEQFF TGTGCCAGTAGTGCCTTAGTAATGTCCTACAATGAGCAGTTCTTC
- - TRBJ2-1 TRBV6-2/TRBV6-3 CASSPRGLRTIPNEQFF TGTGCCAGCAGCCCCCGGGGCCTCCGGACTATTCCCAATGAGCAGTTCTTC
few TRBD1 TRBJ2-5 TRBV15 CATSKGQGLQETQYF TGTGCCACCAGCAAGGGACAGGGCCTTCAAGAGACCCAGTACTTC
- - TRBJ1-1 TRBV2 CASRWAGLEAFF TGTGCCAGCAGGTGGGCAGGGCTAGAAGCTTTCTTT
- TRBD1 TRBJ2-3 TRBV27 CASQTGTFSTDTQYF TGTGCCAGCCAGACAGGGACATTTAGCACAGATACGCAGTATTTT
- TRBD1 TRBJ1-3 TRBV6-5 CASSRTGTSGNTIYF TGTGCCAGCAGTCGGACAGGGACCTCTGGAAACACCATATATTTT
few TRBD2 TRBJ2-7 TRBV6-6 CASTDGAGGFYEQYF TGTGCCAGCACCGACGGGGCGGGGGGCTTCTACGAGCAGTACTTC
few TRBD1 TRBJ1-1 TRBV6-2/TRBV6-3 CASSYSGQREAFF TGTGCCAGCAGTTACTCGGGACAGCGTGAAGCTTTCTTT
once - TRBJ1-2 TRBV29-1 CSVEDLSGFYGYTF TGCAGCGTTGAAGATCTCTCAGGGTTCTATGGCTACACCTTC
- - TRBJ2-7 TRBV7-7 CASSSLDSPYEQYF TGTGCCAGCAGCTCCCTGGACAGCCCCTACGAGCAGTACTTC
once TRBD2 TRBJ2-2 TRBV7-8 CASSFSGGDTGELFF TGTGCCAGCAGCTTTAGCGGGGGGGACACCGGGGAGCTGTTTTTT
- - TRBJ1-1 TRBV30 CAWSHGLRAAFF TGTGCCTGGAGCCACGGACTTAGGGCAGCTTTCTTT